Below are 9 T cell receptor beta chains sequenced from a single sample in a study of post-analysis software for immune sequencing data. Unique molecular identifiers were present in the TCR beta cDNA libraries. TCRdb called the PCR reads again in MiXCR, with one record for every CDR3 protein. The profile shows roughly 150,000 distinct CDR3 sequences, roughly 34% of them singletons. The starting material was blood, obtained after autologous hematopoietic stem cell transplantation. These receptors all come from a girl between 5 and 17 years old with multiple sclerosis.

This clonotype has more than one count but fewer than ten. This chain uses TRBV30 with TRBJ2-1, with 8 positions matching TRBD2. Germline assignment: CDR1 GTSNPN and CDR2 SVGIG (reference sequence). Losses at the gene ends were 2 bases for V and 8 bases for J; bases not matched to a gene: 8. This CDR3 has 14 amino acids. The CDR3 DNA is TGTGCCTGGAGTCCGGGAGCGGGGGCATATGAGCAGTTCTTC. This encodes CAWSPGAGAYEQFF.

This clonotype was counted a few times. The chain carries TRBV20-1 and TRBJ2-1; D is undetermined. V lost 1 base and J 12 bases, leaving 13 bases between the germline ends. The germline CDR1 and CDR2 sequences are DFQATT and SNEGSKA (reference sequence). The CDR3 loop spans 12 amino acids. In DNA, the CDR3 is TGCAGTGCTAGAGTTCTCGACCGGGCGCAGTTCTTC. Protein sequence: CSARVLDRAQFF.

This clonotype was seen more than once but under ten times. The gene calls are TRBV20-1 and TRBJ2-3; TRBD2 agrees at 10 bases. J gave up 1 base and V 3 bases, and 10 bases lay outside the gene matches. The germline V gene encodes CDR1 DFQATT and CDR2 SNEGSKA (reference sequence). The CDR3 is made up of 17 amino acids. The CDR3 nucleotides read TGCAGTGCTAGGTCCAGCGGGAGGGCCCCACGCACAGATACGCAGTATTTT. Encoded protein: CSARSSGRAPRTDTQYF.

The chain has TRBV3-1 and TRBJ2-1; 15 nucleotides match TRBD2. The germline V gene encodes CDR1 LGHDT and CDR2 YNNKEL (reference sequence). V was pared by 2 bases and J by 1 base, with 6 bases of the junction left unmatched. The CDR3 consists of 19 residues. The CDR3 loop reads CASSQTTGLAGGSYNEQFF. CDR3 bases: TGTGCCAGCAGCCAAACGACGGGACTAGCGGGAGGATCCTACAATGAGCAGTTCTTC.

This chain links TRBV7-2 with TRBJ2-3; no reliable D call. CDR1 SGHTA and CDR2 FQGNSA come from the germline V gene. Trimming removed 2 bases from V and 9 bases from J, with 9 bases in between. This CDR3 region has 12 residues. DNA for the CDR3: TGTGCCAGCAGCTTAACCGGTAAAACGCAGTATTTT. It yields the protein CASSLTGKTQYF.

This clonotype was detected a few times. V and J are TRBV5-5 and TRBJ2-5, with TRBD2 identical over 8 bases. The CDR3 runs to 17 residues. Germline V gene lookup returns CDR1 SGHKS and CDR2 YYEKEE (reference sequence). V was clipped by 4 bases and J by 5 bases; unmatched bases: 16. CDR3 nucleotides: TGTGCCAGCAGCAGTGGACTAGCCCCAGGTGGGGGCGAGACCCAGTACTTC. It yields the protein CASSSGLAPGGGETQYF.

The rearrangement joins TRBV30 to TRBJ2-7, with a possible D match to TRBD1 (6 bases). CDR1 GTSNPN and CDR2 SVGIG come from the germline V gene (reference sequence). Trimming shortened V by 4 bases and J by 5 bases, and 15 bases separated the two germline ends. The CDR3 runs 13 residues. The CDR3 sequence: CAWMRQGLHEQYF. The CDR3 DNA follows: TGTGCCTGGATGCGGCAGGGGTTGCACGAGCAGTACTTC.

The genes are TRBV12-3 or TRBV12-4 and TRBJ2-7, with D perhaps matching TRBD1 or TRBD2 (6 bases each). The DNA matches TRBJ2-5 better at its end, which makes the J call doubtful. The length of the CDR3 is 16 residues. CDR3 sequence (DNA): TGTGCCAGCAGTTTCCCGGGGGCCCAGGGAATCGTGACCCAGTACTTC. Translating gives CASSFPGAQGIVTQYF.

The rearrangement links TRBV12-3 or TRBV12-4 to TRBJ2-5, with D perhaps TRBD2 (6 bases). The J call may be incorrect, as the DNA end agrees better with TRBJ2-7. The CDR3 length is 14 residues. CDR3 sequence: CASSYAGLGYEQYF. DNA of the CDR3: TGTGCCAGCAGTTATGCGGGGCTAGGCTACGAGCAGTACTTC.